A single sample is the source of the 9 T cell receptor beta chains below, sequenced in a study of T-cell reconstitution after alpha-beta-depleted transplantation in children. Using unique molecular identifiers, the investigators prepared the TCRbeta library. TCRdb re-called the PCR reads through MiXCR, storing one row per CDR3 protein. The sample includes hundreds of thousands of distinct CDR3 sequences, 16% of them seen just once. The source was PBMCs, mostly from graft donor cells, collected 360 days after TCRalphabeta/CD19-depleted stem cell transplant. The receptors derive from a male patient between 2 and 15 years old who had a stem cell transplant for acute lymphoblastic leukemia, so the T cells may come from the graft donor.

This clonotype was counted a few times. This sequence joins TRBV28 and TRBJ2-2, with TRBD1 identical over 9 bases. Looked up from germline, CDR1 is MDHEN and CDR2 is SYDVKM. The CDR3 is 15 amino acids. The J segment lost 7 bases and the V segment lost 3 bases, leaving 6 bases of the junction unmatched. This CDR3 reads CASSLGTGPGGELFF. CDR3 nucleotides: TGTGCCAGCAGTTTGGGGACAGGGCCGGGCGGGGAGCTGTTTTTT.

This sequence joins TRBV7-3 and TRBJ2-1, with 9 bases that match TRBD2. The CDR3 contains 17 residues. Per germline, CDR1 SGHTA and CDR2 FQGTGA. Trimming took 5 bases from V and 4 from J; bases not matched to a gene: 12. The CDR3 DNA is TGTGCCAGCAGCCAAGTAGGCGGGAGGGCCGCTTACAATGAGCAGTTCTTC. Amino acid sequence: CASSQVGGRAAYNEQFF.

This chain connects TRBV19 to TRBJ2-1; 9 bases fit TRBD1. Looked up from germline, CDR1 is LNHDA and CDR2 is SQIVND (reference sequence). This CDR3 has 15 amino acids. V shed 5 bases and J 7 bases; nucleotides not matched to a gene: 9. CDR3 DNA sequence: TGTGCCAGTAGTGCCGGGACAGGGCTAGGGAATGAGCAGTTCTTC. Amino acids: CASSAGTGLGNEQFF.

This chain's CDR3 is CASSYRVRSGRAFTGELFF. The CDR3 bases are TGTGCCAGCAGTTACAGGGTGAGGAGCGGGAGGGCCTTCACCGGGGAGCTGTTTTTT. The chain is built from TRBV6-2 or TRBV6-3 and TRBJ2-2; 10 bases map to TRBD2. V was clipped by 2 bases and J by 4 bases; unmatched bases: 13. The germline V gene has CDR1 MNHEY and CDR2 SVGEGT. The CDR3 loop spans 19 amino acids.

The V and J genes are TRBV28 and TRBJ1-4, with D possibly TRBD1 on 5 matching bases. V lost 6 bases to trimming and J lost 7 bases, with 9 bases between them. CDR3 size: 12 residues. Germline values: CDR1 MDHEN, CDR2 SYDVKM. The chain's CDR3 is CASRSGSEKLFF. CDR3 nucleotide sequence: TGTGCCAGCAGGTCAGGGAGTGAAAAACTGTTTTTT. The variable domain in full, with the rest retrieved from reference TRBV28 and TRBJ1-4, is DVKVTQSSRYLVKRTGEKVFLECVQDMDHENMFWYRQDPGLGLRLIYFSYDVKMKEKGDIPEGYSVSREKKERFSLILESASTNQTSMYLCASRSGSEKLFFGSGTQLSVL.

This clonotype showed up just a few times. The chain joins TRBV4-1 to TRBJ2-2; 9 bases match TRBD2. The CDR3 runs to 18 residues. J gave up 3 bases and V 0 bases, and 8 bases lay outside the gene matches. Germline V gene lookup returns CDR1 MGHRA and CDR2 YSYEKL. Here the CDR3 reads CASSQDVAGVVYTGELFF. The CDR3 DNA reads as TGCGCCAGCAGCCAAGACGTAGCGGGAGTTGTGTACACCGGGGAGCTGTTTTTT.

This clonotype was observed many times. The chain links TRBV12-3 or TRBV12-4 to TRBJ2-3; 8 positions agree with TRBD1. The CDR3 is made up of 13 amino acids. With V trimmed by 5 bases and J by 4 bases, 2 bases remained unmatched. CDR3 nucleotide sequence: TGTGCCAGCAGTCCGACAGGGGCAGATACGCAGTATTTT. Translation: CASSPTGADTQYF.

The CDR3 region has the DNA TGTGCCAGCAGCTTAACCGGACTAGCGGGAGGGGGGTACGAGCAGTACTTC. The encoded protein is CASSLTGLAGGGYEQYF. The chain links TRBV7-3 to TRBJ2-7; 15 nucleotides line up with TRBD2. Trimming cost V 0 bases and J 4 bases; bases outside gene matches: 4. Germline values: CDR1 SGHTA, CDR2 FQGTGA. The CDR3 is 17 residues long.

V gene TRBV12-3 or TRBV12-4 combines with J gene TRBJ1-5; no definite D call. The CDR3 totals 13 residues. The V end was cut by 2 bases, the J end by 9 bases, with 11 bases between. CDR3 in DNA: TGTGCCAGCAGTTTAAAGGGCGAGGCGCCCCAGCATTTT. Protein product: CASSLKGEAPQHF.